This T cell receptor beta chain originates from a study of Ad26.COV2.S vaccination and SARS-CoV-2 variants. On the study more broadly: Trial arm assignment for the donor was COV1001 Ad26.COV2.S. The vaccine Ad26.COV2.S was put into the muscle once, or twice with 56 days between.

Described treatment: about 20 received Ad26.COV2.S at low or high dose, single or two shots; 5 received placebo; per-sample allocation not given. Following the first vaccine or placebo injection, samples were taken on day 63. An Ad26 vector that expressed Wuhan-strain SARS-CoV-2 spike constituted the vaccine. The germline V gene encodes CDR1 LNHNV and CDR2 YYDKDF (reference sequence). CDR3 length equals 14 residues. The V and J ends lost 0 bases and 6 bases respectively, with 12 bases between them. Using immunoSEQ multiplex PCR, the repertoire was profiled, and TCRdb retains in-frame clones only, with some absent. The sample records 350,000 to 500,000 clones, approximately 92% being singletons.

This sequence originates from a person aged 18-65 years who received the Ad26.COV2.S COVID-19 vaccine or a placebo. V gene TRBV15 combines with J gene TRBJ2-7; D is unclear. Specimen: peripheral blood, collected in a trial of Ad26.COV2.S vaccine versus placebo. The DNA for the CDR3 is TGTGCCACCAGCAGAGATCCTATGACCTCCGAGCAGTACTTC. Translated, it gives CATSRDPMTSEQYF.